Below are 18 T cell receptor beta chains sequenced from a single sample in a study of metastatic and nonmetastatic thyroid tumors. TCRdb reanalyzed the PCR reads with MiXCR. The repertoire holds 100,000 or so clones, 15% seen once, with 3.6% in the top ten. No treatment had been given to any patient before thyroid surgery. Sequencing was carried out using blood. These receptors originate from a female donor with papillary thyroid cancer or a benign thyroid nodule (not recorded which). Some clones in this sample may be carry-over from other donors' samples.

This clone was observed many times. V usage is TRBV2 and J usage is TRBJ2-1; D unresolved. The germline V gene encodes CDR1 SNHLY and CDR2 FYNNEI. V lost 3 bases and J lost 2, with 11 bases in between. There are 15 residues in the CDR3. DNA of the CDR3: TGTGCCAGCAGTGAGGGTCAGGTTCCCTACAATGAGCAGTTCTTC. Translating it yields CASSEGQVPYNEQFF.

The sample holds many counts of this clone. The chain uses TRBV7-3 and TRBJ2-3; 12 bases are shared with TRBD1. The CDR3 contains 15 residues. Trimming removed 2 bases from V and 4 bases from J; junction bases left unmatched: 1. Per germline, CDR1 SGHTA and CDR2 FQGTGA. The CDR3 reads CASSLGTGGADTQYF. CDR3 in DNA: TGTGCCAGCAGCTTAGGGACAGGGGGCGCAGATACGCAGTATTTT.

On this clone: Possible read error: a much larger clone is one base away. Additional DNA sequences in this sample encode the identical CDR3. The CDR3, as DNA: TGTGCCAGCAGCCGCGGGACTAGCGGTGACAATGAGCAGTTCTTC. Translation: CASSRGTSGDNEQFF. This sequence joins TRBV4-2 and TRBJ2-1; 11 nucleotides match TRBD2. CDR3 length: 15 amino acids. V trimming: 4 bases; J trimming: 5 bases; junction bases outside the gene matches: 4. Per the germline V gene, CDR1 is LGHNA and CDR2 is YNFKEQ.

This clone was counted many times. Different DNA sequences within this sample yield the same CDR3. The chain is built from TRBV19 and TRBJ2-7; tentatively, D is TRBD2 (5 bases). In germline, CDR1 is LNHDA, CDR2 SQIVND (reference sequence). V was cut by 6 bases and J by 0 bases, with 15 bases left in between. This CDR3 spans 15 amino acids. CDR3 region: CASSRTEGTSYEQYF. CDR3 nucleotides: TGTGCCAGTAGCCGCACCGAGGGAACCTCCTACGAGCAGTACTTC.

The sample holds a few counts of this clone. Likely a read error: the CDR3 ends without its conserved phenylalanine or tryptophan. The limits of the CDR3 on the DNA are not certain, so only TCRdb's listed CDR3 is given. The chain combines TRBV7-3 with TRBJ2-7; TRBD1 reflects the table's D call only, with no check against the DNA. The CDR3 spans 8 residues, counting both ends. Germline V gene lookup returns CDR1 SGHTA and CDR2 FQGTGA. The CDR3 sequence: CASSLPLR.

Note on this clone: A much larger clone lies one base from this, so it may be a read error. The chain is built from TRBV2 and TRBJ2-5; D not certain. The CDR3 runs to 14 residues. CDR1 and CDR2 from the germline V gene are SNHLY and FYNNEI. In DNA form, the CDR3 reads TGTGCCAGCAGTGAATCTGACTCGCAAGATACCCAGTACTTC. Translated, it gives CASSESDSQDTQYF.

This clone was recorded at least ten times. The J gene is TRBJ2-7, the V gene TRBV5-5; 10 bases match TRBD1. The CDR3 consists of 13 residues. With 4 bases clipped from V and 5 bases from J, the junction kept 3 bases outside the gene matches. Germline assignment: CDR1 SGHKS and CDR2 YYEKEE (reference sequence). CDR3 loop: CASSPGQGNEQYF. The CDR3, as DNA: TGTGCCAGCAGCCCGGGACAGGGGAACGAGCAGTACTTC.

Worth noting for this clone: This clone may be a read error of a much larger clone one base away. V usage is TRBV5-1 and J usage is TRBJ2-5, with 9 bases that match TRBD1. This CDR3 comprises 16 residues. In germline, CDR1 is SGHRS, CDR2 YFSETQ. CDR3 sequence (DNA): TGCGCCAGCACGTCCCCCGGGACAGGGCACCAAGATACCCAGTACTTC. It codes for CASTSPGTGHQDTQYF.

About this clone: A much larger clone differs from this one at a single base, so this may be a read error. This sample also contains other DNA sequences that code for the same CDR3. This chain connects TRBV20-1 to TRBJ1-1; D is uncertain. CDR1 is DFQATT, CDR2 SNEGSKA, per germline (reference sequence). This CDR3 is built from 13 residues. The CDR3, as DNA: TGTAGTGCTCAAAACCGGGCGAACACTGAAGCTTTCTTT. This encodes CSAQNRANTEAFF.

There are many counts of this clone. This chain's CDR3 is CASHGGVSPLHF. CDR3 in DNA: TGTGCCAGCCACGGGGGGGTGTCACCCCTCCACTTT. The V gene is TRBV12-3 or TRBV12-4, the J gene TRBJ1-6; TRBD1 might be the D (5 bases). Trimming removed 8 bases at V and 10 bases at J, with 12 bases between. The CDR3 loop spans 12 amino acids.

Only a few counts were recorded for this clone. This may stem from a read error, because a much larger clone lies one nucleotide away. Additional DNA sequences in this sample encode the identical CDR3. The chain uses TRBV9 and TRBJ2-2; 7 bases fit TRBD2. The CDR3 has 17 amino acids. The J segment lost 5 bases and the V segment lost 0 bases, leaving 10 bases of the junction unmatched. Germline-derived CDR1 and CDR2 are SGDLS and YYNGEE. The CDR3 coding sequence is TGTGCCAGCAGCGTAGGATTTGAGCGGGGTGAGACCGGGGAGCTGTTTTTT. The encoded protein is CASSVGFERGETGELFF.

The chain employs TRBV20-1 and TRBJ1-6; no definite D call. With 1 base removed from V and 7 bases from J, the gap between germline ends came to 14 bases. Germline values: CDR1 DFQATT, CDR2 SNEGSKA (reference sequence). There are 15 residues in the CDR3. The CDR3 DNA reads TGCAGTGCTAGAGCTACCGGGTTGAGGAATTCACCCCTCCACTTT. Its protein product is CSARATGLRNSPLHF.

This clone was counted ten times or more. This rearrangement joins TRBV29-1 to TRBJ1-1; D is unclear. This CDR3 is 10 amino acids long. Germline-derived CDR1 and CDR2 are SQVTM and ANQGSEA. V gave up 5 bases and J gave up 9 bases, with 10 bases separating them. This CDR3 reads CSVHRVQAFF. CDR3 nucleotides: TGCAGCGTTCACCGGGTTCAAGCTTTCTTT.

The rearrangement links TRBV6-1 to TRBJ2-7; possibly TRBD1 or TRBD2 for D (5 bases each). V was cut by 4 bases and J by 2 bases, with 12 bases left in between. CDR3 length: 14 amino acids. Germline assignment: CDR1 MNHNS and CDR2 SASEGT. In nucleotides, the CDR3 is TGTGCCAGCAGTGGTACCGGGGCAGCCTACGAGCAGTACTTC. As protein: CASSGTGAAYEQYF.

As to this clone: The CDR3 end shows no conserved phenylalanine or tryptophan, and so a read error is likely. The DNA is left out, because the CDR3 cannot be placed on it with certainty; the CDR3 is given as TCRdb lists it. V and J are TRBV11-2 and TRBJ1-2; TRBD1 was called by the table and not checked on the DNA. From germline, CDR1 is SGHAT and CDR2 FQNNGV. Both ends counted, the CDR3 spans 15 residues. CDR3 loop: CASSPIQGADYGYSS.

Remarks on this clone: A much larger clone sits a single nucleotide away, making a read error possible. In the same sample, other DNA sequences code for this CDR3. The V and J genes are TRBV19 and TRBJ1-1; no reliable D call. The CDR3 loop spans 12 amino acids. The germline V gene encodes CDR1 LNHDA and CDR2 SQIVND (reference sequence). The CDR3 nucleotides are TGTGCCAGTAGTTTCAACTACCATGAAGCCTTCTTT. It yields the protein CASSFNYHEAFF.

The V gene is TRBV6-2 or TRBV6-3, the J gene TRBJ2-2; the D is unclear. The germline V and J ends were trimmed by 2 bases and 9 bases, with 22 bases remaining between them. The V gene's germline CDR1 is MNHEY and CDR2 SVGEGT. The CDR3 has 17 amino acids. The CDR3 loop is CASSYRLFWFAHRELFF. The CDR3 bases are TGTGCCAGCAGTTACCGACTTTTTTGGTTTGCGCACCGGGAGCTGTTTTTT.

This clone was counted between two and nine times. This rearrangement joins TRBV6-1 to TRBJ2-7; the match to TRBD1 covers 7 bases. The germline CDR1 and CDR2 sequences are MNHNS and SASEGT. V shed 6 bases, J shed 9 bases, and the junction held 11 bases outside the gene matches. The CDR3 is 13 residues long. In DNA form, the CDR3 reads TGTGCCAGCAGCAGTGACAGGGTGGACGCGCAGTACTTC. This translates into CASSSDRVDAQYF.